The 23 T cell receptor beta chains listed next were all sequenced from one sample in a study of shared clonotypes between healthy human individuals (dated by TCRdb to 2018 to 2021). Library construction relied on the immunoSEQ multiplex PCR assay. Not all clones reach the TCRdb copy of this immuneACCESS table, which keeps in-frame sequences only. Checked studies attribute under half of the gap to unresolved V genes and leave the rest unexplained. This sample is represented by fewer than 1 million clones; just over 95% of them were singletons. The leading ten clones occupy approximately 0.2% of the sample. CD8 naive samples were CD45RO-negative cells positively selected for CCR7, giving a CD45RA+CCR7+ population that excluded TemRA cells. The sequencing sample was made of naive CD8+ T cells sorted from blood. Taken with the paper, the label for cell subset or site translates to: CD45RA+CCR7+. These receptors all stem from a man aged 25 to 45 in good health.

This chain connects TRBV25-1 to TRBJ2-7; D unclear. This CDR3 has 12 amino acids. V was trimmed by 8 bases and J by 3 bases, leaving 11 bases between them. CDR1 MGHDK and CDR2 SYGVNS come from the germline V gene. The chain's CDR3 is CASAPGFYEQYF. In DNA form, the CDR3 reads TGTGCCAGCGCTCCGGGTTTCTACGAGCAGTACTTC.

The J gene is TRBJ2-3, the V gene TRBV29-1, with a tentative D call TRBD1 (5 bases). V was shortened by 7 bases and J by 0 bases, with 14 bases between the two germline ends. Germline V gene sequence: CDR1 SQVTM, CDR2 ANQGSEA. The CDR3 length is 14 residues. The DNA of the CDR3 is TGCAGCGCCCGACAGCAGTCTAGCACAGATACGCAGTATTTT. As protein: CSARQQSSTDTQYF.

A word on this clone: This sample includes further DNA sequences coding for the same CDR3. V is TRBV27 and J is TRBJ2-2; D is ambiguous. The length of the CDR3 is 11 residues. Germline CDR1 MNHEY, CDR2 SMNVEV (reference sequence). V lost 3 bases and J 7 bases, leaving 3 bases between the germline ends. For the CDR3, the DNA is TGTGCCAGCAGTTTCGGCGGGGAGCTGTTTTTT. Translated: CASSFGGELFF.

This clone occurred once. V usage is TRBV7-8 and J usage is TRBJ1-4; TRBD1 matches 7 bases. V was clipped by 5 bases and J by 4 bases; unmatched bases: 7. There are 15 residues in the CDR3. Germline V gene data show CDR1 as SGHVS and CDR2 as FQNEAQ. CDR3 nucleotide sequence: TGTGCCAGCAGCCCGGGGACAGACCTTAATGAAAAACTGTTTTTT. It specifies CASSPGTDLNEKLFF.

The V and J genes are TRBV7-9 and TRBJ2-7, with unresolved D. The ends were cut back, 5 bases at V and 4 bases at J, with 12 bases in the middle. Per the germline V gene, CDR1 is SEHNR and CDR2 is FQNEAQ (reference sequence). CDR3 size: 13 residues. Written as DNA, the CDR3 is TGTGCCAGCAGCCGATCCAATTTTTACGAGCAGTACTTC. It is translated as CASSRSNFYEQYF.

This chain connects TRBV19 to TRBJ2-7; 7 positions agree with TRBD2. The CDR3 spans 16 residues. The germline CDR1 and CDR2 sequences are LNHDA and SQIVND (reference sequence). The junction had 20 bases not matched to a gene; V was cut back by 8 bases and J by 7 bases. The CDR3 sequence is CASSNGPRDYTGEQYF. CDR3 coding DNA: TGTGCCAGTTCCAATGGGCCACGGGACTACACGGGGGAGCAGTACTTC.

This chain connects TRBV27 to TRBJ2-7; 8 nucleotides agree with TRBD1. Germline CDR1 and CDR2: MNHEY and SMNVEV (reference sequence). This CDR3 spans 13 amino acids. Losses at the gene ends were 6 bases for V and 5 bases for J; bases not matched to a gene: 6. The CDR3 reads CASRRGQGNEQYF. The DNA of the CDR3 is TGTGCCAGCAGAAGAGGACAGGGCAACGAGCAGTACTTC.

The chain links TRBV7-8 to TRBJ2-7; possible D gene TRBD2, 6 bases. The V end lost 0 bases, the J end lost 0 bases, and 12 bases lay between the germline ends. Looked up from germline, CDR1 is SGHVS and CDR2 is FQNEAQ. The CDR3 loop spans 16 amino acids. CDR3 loop: CASSLARDGGSYEQYF. The CDR3 DNA reads as TGTGCCAGCAGCTTAGCGCGAGACGGGGGCTCCTACGAGCAGTACTTC.

The genes are TRBV4-1 and TRBJ1-2; 7 bases match TRBD1. CDR1 and CDR2 (germline): MGHRA, YSYEKL. CDR3 length: 14 amino acids. The J segment lost 6 bases and the V segment lost 0 bases, leaving 4 bases of the junction unmatched. The CDR3 here is CASSQDLTGDGYTF. CDR3 nucleotides: TGCGCCAGCAGCCAAGATCTTACAGGGGATGGCTACACCTTC.

The DNA for the CDR3 is TGTGCCAGCACGGGGCTTTCCTACGAGCAGTACTTC. Its translation: CASTGLSYEQYF. This chain uses TRBV6-1 with TRBJ2-7, with D possibly being TRBD1 or TRBD2 (5 bases each). Germline CDR1 and CDR2: MNHNS and SASEGT. This CDR3 contains 12 residues. V lost 7 bases and J lost 1, with 8 bases in between.

This clone showed up just once. The CDR3 coding sequence is TGTGCCAGCAGCTTAGTAGGAGGTGGGGGGGTAGATACGCAGTATTTT. The encoded protein is CASSLVGGGGVDTQYF. V gene TRBV11-2 combines with J gene TRBJ2-3, with 7 bases aligning to TRBD2. The CDR3 is 16 residues long. V was pared by 1 base and J by 5 bases, with 9 bases of the junction left unmatched. The germline CDR1 and CDR2 sequences are SGHAT and FQNNGV.

V and J are TRBV7-9 and TRBJ2-1, with D possibly being TRBD1 or TRBD2 (5 bases each). The CDR3 loop spans 16 amino acids. V lost 5 bases and J lost 8, with 22 bases in between. Germline values: CDR1 SEHNR, CDR2 FQNEAQ (reference sequence). The CDR3 region has the DNA TGTGCCAGCAGCCCCTCCGGGGCAACAATGAGGGATGAGCAGTTCTTC. This translates into CASSPSGATMRDEQFF.

V is TRBV6-5 and J is TRBJ2-1, with D unclear. This CDR3 comprises 15 residues. From germline, CDR1 is MNHEY and CDR2 SVGAGI. Trimming stripped 0 bases from V and 2 bases from J, with 8 bases between. Here the CDR3 DNA reads TGTGCCAGCAGTTACTCCGGCTCGCCCTACAATGAGCAGTTCTTC. Translated, it gives CASSYSGSPYNEQFF.

The chain has TRBV7-2 and TRBJ2-3; D gene unclear. The CDR3 is 15 residues long. The germline V gene has CDR1 SGHTA and CDR2 FQGNSA. V was pared by 5 bases and J by 0 bases, with 12 bases between. CDR3 bases: TGTGCCAGCAGCCCCCGGCATTTGAGCACAGATACGCAGTATTTT. Its translation is CASSPRHLSTDTQYF.

The chain has TRBV15 and TRBJ2-7; the match to TRBD2 covers 8 bases. Germline V gives CDR1 LNHNV, CDR2 YYDKDF (reference sequence). After removal of 0 bases from V and 6 bases from J, the junction contained 7 bases not matched to a gene. This CDR3 region has 15 residues. CDR3 protein: CATSRDPRLASEQYF. CDR3 coding DNA: TGTGCCACCAGCAGAGATCCGCGACTAGCGTCCGAGCAGTACTTC.

The chain couples TRBV7-9 to TRBJ2-7; 7 nucleotides match TRBD1. Germline V gene sequence: CDR1 SEHNR, CDR2 FQNEAQ (reference sequence). After removal of 0 bases from V and 3 bases from J, the junction contained 8 bases not matched to a gene. This CDR3 comprises 16 residues. CDR3 coding DNA: TGTGCCAGCAGCTTAGCCGGACAGGCGAAGGACTACGAGCAGTACTTC. This sequence encodes CASSLAGQAKDYEQYF.

The V call is TRBV7-9, the J call TRBJ2-7; no firm D call. Germline V lookup: CDR1 SEHNR, CDR2 FQNEAQ (reference sequence). CDR3 length equals 14 residues. Trimming pared 1 base from V and 2 bases from J, leaving 9 bases between. CDR3 DNA sequence: TGTGCCAGCAGCTTAGGCAGAACACCCTACGAGCAGTACTTC. Amino acids: CASSLGRTPYEQYF.

This chain joins TRBV10-3 and TRBJ1-4; unclear D gene. Trimming pared 2 bases from V and 7 bases from J, leaving 14 bases between. Germline values: CDR1 ENHRY, CDR2 SYGVKD. The CDR3 loop spans 15 amino acids. The CDR3 DNA is TGTGCCATCAGTGAGGAGGCAGGCGGCGGTGAAAAACTGTTTTTT. Translated: CAISEEAGGGEKLFF.

This clone showed up just once. This chain uses TRBV29-1 with TRBJ2-1; D may be TRBD1 (5 bases). The germline V and J ends were trimmed by 8 bases and 0 bases, with 11 bases remaining between them. The length of the CDR3 is 13 residues. Germline V gene data show CDR1 as SQVTM and CDR2 as ANQGSEA. CDR3: CSQKGSSYNEQFF. CDR3 DNA sequence: TGCAGCCAAAAGGGGTCCTCCTACAATGAGCAGTTCTTC.

The rearrangement uses TRBV29-1 and TRBJ1-2, with D possibly TRBD1 on 6 matching bases. V lost 7 bases and J 4 bases, leaving 25 bases between the germline ends. The CDR3 runs 16 residues. Germline values: CDR1 SQVTM, CDR2 ANQGSEA. CDR3 nucleotides: TGCAGCGCCCTAGGGAACAGGGTCTGGGGCCTCTATGGCTACACCTTC. Protein sequence: CSALGNRVWGLYGYTF.

V usage is TRBV27 and J usage is TRBJ2-1, with D possibly TRBD2 on 5 matching bases. V was pared by 4 bases and J by 4 bases, with 11 bases between. Germline assignment: CDR1 MNHEY and CDR2 SMNVEV (reference sequence). This CDR3 has 14 residues. The DNA of the CDR3 is TGTGCCAGCAGTTCACTAGTGAAATACAATGAGCAGTTCTTC. It is translated as CASSSLVKYNEQFF.

In this sample, this clone turned up once. This chain uses TRBV7-9 with TRBJ1-2; D may be TRBD1 (5 bases). The CDR3 is made up of 16 amino acids. In germline, CDR1 is SEHNR, CDR2 FQNEAQ (reference sequence). Trimming removed 5 bases from V and 1 base from J, with 17 bases in between. DNA of the CDR3: TGTGCCAGCAGCCAAGGGGTCCAAGGGATTAACTATGGCTACACCTTC. It yields the protein CASSQGVQGINYGYTF.

Concerning this clone: Within the sample, other DNA sequences also encode this same CDR3. The chain recombines TRBV9 with TRBJ1-1, with D possibly TRBD1 on 6 matching bases. The germline CDR1 and CDR2 sequences are SGDLS and YYNGEE. This CDR3 spans 13 amino acids. V was trimmed by 3 bases and J by 1 base, leaving 7 bases between them. The CDR3 spells CASSAGANTEAFF. The CDR3 DNA sequence: TGTGCCAGCAGCGCAGGGGCGAACACTGAAGCTTTCTTT.